This T cell receptor (beta chain) was identified in a study of blood T cell repertoires in COVID-19. Study-level information: Sites across the United States, Italy and Spain contributed samples from acute and convalescent COVID-19.

In the study's own analysis: Using reference gene primer amplification, nucleated cell counts were estimated. Data came from immunoSEQ multiplex PCR; TCRdb stores just in-frame clones and leaves some out. That table furnishes V, J and clone size, whereas the DNA furnished D and trimming. The sample holds approximately 200,000 clones; 85% to 90% are singletons and the top ten take around 1.3%. Germline CDR1 GTSNPN, CDR2 SVGIG (reference sequence). The CDR3 spans 15 residues. The V and J ends lost 2 bases and 6 bases, in that order; junction bases with no gene match: 8. Cohort 3 recovered donors had two negative PCRs, clearance, or symptom resolution.

The chain couples TRBV30 to TRBJ2-3; 10 bases agree with TRBD1. What was sequenced was PBMCs or T cells enriched from blood (not recorded which). This TCR came from a man aged 25-45 years who had recovered from COVID-19. CDR3 DNA: TGTGCCTGGAGTCCGGGACAGGGGTATGTTGATACGCAGTATTTT. Protein: CAWSPGQGYVDTQYF.